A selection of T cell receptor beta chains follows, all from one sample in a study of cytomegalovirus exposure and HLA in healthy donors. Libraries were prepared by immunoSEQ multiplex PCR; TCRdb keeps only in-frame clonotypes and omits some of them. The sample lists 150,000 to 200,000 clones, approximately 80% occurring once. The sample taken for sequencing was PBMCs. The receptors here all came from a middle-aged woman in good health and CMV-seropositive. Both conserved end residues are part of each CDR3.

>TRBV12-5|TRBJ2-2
CASGLVLTGGIGELFF
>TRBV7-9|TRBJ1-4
CASSPSPGFNEKLFF
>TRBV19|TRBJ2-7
CASSSLPPFYYEQYF
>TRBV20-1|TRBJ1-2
CIAGVAYGYTF
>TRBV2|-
CASSEVASFVEQYF
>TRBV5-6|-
CASSFTGSYEQYF
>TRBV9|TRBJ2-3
CASSVVAGVNTDTQYF
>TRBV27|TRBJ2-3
CASTSHGGAKTQYF
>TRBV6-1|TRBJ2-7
CASRVETPYEQYF
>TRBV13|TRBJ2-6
CASSITGTGANVLTF
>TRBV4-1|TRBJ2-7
CASSQETVGSYEQYF